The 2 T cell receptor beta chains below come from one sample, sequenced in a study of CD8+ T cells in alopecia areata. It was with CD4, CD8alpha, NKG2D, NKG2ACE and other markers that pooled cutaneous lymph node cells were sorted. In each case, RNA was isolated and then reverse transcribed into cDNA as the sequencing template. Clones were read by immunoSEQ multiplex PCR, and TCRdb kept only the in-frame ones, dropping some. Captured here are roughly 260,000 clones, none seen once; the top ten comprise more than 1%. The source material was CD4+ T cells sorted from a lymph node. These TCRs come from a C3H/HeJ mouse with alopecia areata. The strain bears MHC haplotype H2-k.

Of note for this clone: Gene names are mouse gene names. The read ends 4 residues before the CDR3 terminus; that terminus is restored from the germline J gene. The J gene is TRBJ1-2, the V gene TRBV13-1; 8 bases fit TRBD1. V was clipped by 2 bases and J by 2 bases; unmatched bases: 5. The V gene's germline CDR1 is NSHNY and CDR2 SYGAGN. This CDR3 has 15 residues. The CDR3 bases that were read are TGTGCCAGCAGTGAAAGACAGGGGAGCAACTCC. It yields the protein CASSERQGSNS. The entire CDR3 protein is CASSERQGSNSDYTF.

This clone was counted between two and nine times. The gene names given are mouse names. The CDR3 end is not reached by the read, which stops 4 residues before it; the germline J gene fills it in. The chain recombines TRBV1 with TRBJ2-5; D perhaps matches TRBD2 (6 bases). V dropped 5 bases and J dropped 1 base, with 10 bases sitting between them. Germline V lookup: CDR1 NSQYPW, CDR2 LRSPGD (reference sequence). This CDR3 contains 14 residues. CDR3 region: CTCSTPGDQDTQYF. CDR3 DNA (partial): TGCACCTGCAGTACCCCTGGGGACCAAGAC.